The clone carrying this T cell receptor beta chain was counted only a few times. Its antigen is as yet unknown. This sample was included in a study of shared clonotypes between healthy human individuals. Study conclusions and caveats: Shared clonotypes: 4.5% to 6% naive CD4, roughly 3.8% naive CD8, less than 2.5% memory CD4, 0.4% to 0.5% memory CD8.

The CDR3 runs to 14 residues. Germline-derived CDR1 and CDR2 are SGDLS and YYNGEE. V lost 0 bases to trimming and J lost 8 bases, with 14 bases between them. Assay: immunoSEQ multiplex PCR; the TCRdb copy retains only in-frame clones and omits some. The sample consists of hundreds of thousands of clones, 73% of them appearing once. V is TRBV9 and J is TRBJ1-2; D not resolved. This sequence was found in a woman under 40 in good health. Sequencing was done on a sample of memory CD4+ T cells sorted from blood. The sample's subset: CD45RA-negative fraction. For the CDR3, the DNA is TGTGCCAGCAGCGTAGAAGGGATTCGTCGGGGCTACACCTTC. The encoded protein is CASSVEGIRRGYTF.